The following is a T cell receptor (beta chain) sequence with its context. Its antigen is not known. V lost 5 bases, J lost 4 bases, and 11 bases stayed unmatched. This CDR3 comprises 15 residues. The V gene's germline CDR1 is PRHDT and CDR2 FYEKMQ (reference sequence). The repertoire was sequenced with immunoSEQ multiplex PCR; TCRdb's copy has only in-frame clones and lacks some. The sample records about 2 million clones, 85% to 95% being singletons. Naive-designated CD8 cells lacked CD45RO, were positively enriched for CCR7, and omitted terminally differentiated effector memory CD45RA+ cells. This sample is part of a study of shared clonotypes between healthy human individuals. Study-wide findings and caveats: Depth of sequencing was expected to influence donor clonotype sharing.

The V call is TRBV13, the J call TRBJ2-7; TRBD1 matches 7 bases. The receptor comes from a young man in good health. Material for sequencing was naive CD8+ T cells sorted from blood. The CDR3: CASSPATGELYEQYF. CDR3 in DNA: TGTGCCAGCAGCCCCGCCACAGGGGAGCTGTACGAGCAGTACTTC.